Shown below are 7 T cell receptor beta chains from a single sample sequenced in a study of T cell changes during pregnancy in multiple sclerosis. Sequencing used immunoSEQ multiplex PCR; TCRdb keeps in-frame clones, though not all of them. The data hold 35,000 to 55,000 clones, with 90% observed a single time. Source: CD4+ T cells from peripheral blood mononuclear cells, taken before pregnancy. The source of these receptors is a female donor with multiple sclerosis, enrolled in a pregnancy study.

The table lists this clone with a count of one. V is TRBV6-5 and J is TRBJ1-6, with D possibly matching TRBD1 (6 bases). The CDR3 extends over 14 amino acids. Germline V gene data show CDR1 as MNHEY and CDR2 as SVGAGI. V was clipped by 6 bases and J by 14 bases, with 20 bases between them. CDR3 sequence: CASSQGGGRSSLHF. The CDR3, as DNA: TGTGCCAGCAGCCAAGGGGGAGGGCGCTCATCCCTCCACTTT.

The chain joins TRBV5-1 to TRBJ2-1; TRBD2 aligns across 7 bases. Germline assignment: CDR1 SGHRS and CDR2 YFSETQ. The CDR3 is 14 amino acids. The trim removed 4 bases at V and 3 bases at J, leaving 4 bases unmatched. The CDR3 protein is CASSRREIYNEQFF. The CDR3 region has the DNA TGCGCCAGCAGCCGGCGGGAGATCTACAATGAGCAGTTCTTC.

The CDR3 sequence: CASSPGTVRVTDTQYF. For the CDR3, the DNA is TGTGCCAGTAGTCCCGGGACAGTCCGAGTCACAGATACGCAGTATTTT. This chain joins TRBV19 and TRBJ2-3; the match to TRBD1 covers 7 bases. Losses at the gene ends were 5 bases for V and 2 bases for J; bases not matched to a gene: 10. This CDR3 contains 16 residues. The germline V gene has CDR1 LNHDA and CDR2 SQIVND (reference sequence). The full variable domain, its missing parts supplied by reference TRBV19 and TRBJ2-3, is DGGITQSPKYLFRKEGQNVTLSCEQNLNHDAMYWYRQDPGQGLRLIYYSQIVNDFQKGDIAEGYSVSREKKESFPLTVTSAQKNPTAFYLCASSPGTVRVTDTQYFGPGTRLTVL.

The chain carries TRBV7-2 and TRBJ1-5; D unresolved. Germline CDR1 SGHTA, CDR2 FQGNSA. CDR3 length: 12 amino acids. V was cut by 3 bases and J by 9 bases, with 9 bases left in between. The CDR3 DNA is TGTGCCAGCAGCTTGCGATTCCGGCCCCAGCATTTT. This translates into CASSLRFRPQHF.

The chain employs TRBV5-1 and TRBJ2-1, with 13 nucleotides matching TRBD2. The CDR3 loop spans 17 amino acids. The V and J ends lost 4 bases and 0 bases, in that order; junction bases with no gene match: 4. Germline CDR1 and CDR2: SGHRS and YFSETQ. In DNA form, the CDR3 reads TGCGCCAGCAGCGGACTAGCGGGGGCGAGCTCCTACAATGAGCAGTTCTTC. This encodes CASSGLAGASSYNEQFF.

The CDR3 region has the DNA TGTGCCAGCAGAACTAGCACAGATACGCAGTATTTT. Translation gives CASRTSTDTQYF. The chain combines TRBV2 with TRBJ2-3, with D hard to call. CDR3 length: 12 residues. Germline V CDR1 and CDR2: SNHLY, FYNNEI. Trimming took 6 bases from V and 0 from J, leaving 4 bases between them.

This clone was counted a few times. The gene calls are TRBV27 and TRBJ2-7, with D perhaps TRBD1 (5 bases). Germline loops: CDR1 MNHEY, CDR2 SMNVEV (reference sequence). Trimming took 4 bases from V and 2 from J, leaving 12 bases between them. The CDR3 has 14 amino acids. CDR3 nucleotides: TGTGCCAGCAGTTCTCGACAGAATGCCTACGAGCAGTACTTC. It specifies CASSSRQNAYEQYF.